The present entry profiles one T cell receptor beta chain with its context. This clonotype was found a few times. The antigen it recognizes is unknown. The junction departs from germline at one end; a sequencing error may be responsible. This specimen comes from a study of blood T cells in healthy people across ages (dated by TCRdb to the mid-2010s). The study in broad terms: In model experiments, roughly one uniquely barcoded TCR beta cDNA molecule per two T cells was captured by template switching. Age-related changes in TCR beta repertoire diversity were measured in the study by deep sequencing normalized with unique cDNA molecular identifiers. Donors were grouped into four age groups: young (average approximately 15 years), middle-aged (roughly 38), aged (approximately 67) and long-lived (less than 85). Donors of different ages were randomly distributed across sequencing lanes to avoid experimental bias. Two additional independent replicas of 1 million unique cDNA reads from the same blood draw were analyzed for two donors (one aged 18 to 29 and one aged 80 or older).

Systemically healthy Caucasian individuals from Russia, over 30 in total and aged about 6 to 100 years, were included as donors. Each donor gave about 9.7 milliliters of peripheral blood, drawn into EDTA-treated Vacutainer tubes. Ficoll-Paque density-gradient centrifugation was used to isolate PBMCs, with at least 7 million per sample. Total RNA, at least 6 micrograms per sample, was extracted from PBMCs with Trizol reagent. Naive CD45RAhigh/CD27high T cell percentages were measured by flow cytometry on a PBMC aliquot from every donor. Library preparation used 5' RACE. A second PCR of about 6 to 11 cycles was performed with a sample-barcoded 5' primer and a J-beta primer mix. A unique molecular identifier was introduced onto each TCR beta cDNA molecule by a template-switch 5' adaptor carrying 12 random nucleotides. Each sample yielded at least 2.5 million CDR3-containing paired-end reads. The Mint cDNA synthesis kit, primed by a TRBC-specific oligonucleotide, was used to synthesize first-strand cDNA from all RNA. Following uracil-DNA glycosylase treatment, a first 18-cycle PCR with universal primers M1SS and BC2_uni_R was performed on all cDNA. Turning to the authors' computational methods: Normalization of each sample was performed by random selection of 1 million high-quality reads, each carrying a distinct molecular identifier. Instead of being binned into consensus sequences, reads that shared molecular identifiers were thrown out. CDR3 identification, clonotype clustering and error correction used MiTCR with a Q25 quality threshold and the strictest error-elimination algorithm. A nonparametric unseen species model with Euler transformation was used to estimate lower-bound total TCR beta diversity. The raw public data were reprocessed by TCRdb itself: fastp quality trimming at Q25, MiXCR clonotype calling, in-frame beta chains only. For every CDR3 protein sequence, its rows merge into one entry that carries the most common genes and DNA. The V and J calls were not made by the authors but by TCRdb's processing. This sample lists roughly 1.9 million distinct CDR3 sequences; about two fifths were detected once. Approximately 22% of the sample is in the top ten clones.

Overall results and qualifications from the work: The percentage of naive T cells measured by flow cytometry correlated strongly with observed TCR beta diversity. As age increased, observed TCR beta diversity per million T cells dropped in a roughly linear way, and a significant reduction was already evident by age 40. Because profiling used bulk unsorted PBMCs, naive and antigen-experienced compartments could not be compared conclusively. The long-lived group showed more naive CD4+ T cells, fewer expanded clones and increased TCR diversity than the aged group, suggesting age selection. Estimates of total diversity from one million sequenced T cells were regarded as lower bounds and underestimates. The CMV infection status of donors was not known, potentially confounding age-related changes in expanded clonotypes.

The CDR3 spans 15 residues, from the cysteine through the phenylalanine. Just CDR3 DNA is preserved here, 45 bases in frame from base 1. From the germline V gene, CDR1 is MNHNS and CDR2 is SASEGT. The TCR was taken from a human donor in good health. The rearranged chain carries TRBV6-1 and TRBJ2-7; D gene: possibly TRBD2, on 5 matching bases. The sample consisted of blood. The CDR3 reads CACSEGGLSLYEQYF. The nucleotide sequence is given as TGTGCCTGCAGTGAGGGCGGGCTAAGTCTCTACGAGCAGTACTTC.